The clone carrying this T cell receptor beta chain showed up just a few times. The protocol was immunoSEQ multiplex PCR, while the TCRdb copy is restricted to in-frame clones and leaves out a portion. The data show 40,000 to 50,000 clones, roughly nine tenths seen once. These data are taken from a study of T cell changes during pregnancy in multiple sclerosis. V gave up 6 bases and J gave up 5 bases; unmatched junction bases: 10. This CDR3 contains 16 residues. Germline-derived CDR1 and CDR2 are SNHLY and FYNNEI. The chain couples TRBV2 to TRBJ2-3, with 11 bases that match TRBD2. The receptor comes from a female donor with multiple sclerosis, enrolled in a pregnancy study. Sample: CD4+ T cells from peripheral blood mononuclear cells, taken in the first trimester of pregnancy. CDR3 sequence: CASRVSGRAGLDTQYF. The CDR3 DNA sequence: TGTGCCAGCAGGGTTAGCGGGAGGGCCGGTTTAGATACGCAGTATTTT. The variable domain in full, completed from reference TRBV2 and TRBJ2-3, reads EPEVTQTPSHQVTQMGQEVILRCVPISNHLYFYWYRQILGQKVEFLVSFYNNEISEKSEIFDDQFSVERPDGSNFTLKIRSTKLEDSAMYFCASRVSGRAGLDTQYFGPGTRLTVL.